In this sample, the clone carrying this T cell receptor (beta chain) turned up a few times. Its antigen is not known. The data stem from a study of blood T cells in healthy people across ages. Study findings and constraints: More naive CD4+ cells and higher diversity were found in long-lived than in aged donors.

Samples each yielded at least 5 micrograms of total RNA. A J-beta primer mix and a sample-barcoded 5' primer were used in a second PCR of roughly 6 to 11 cycles. TCRdb reanalysed the 5' RACE reads using MiXCR and keeps one entry per CDR3 protein. This sample carries fewer than 700,000 distinct CDR3 sequences, under 55% of them seen once, and the ten largest clones take around 23%. V lost 1 base to trimming and J lost 0 bases; unmatched junction nucleotides: 6. This CDR3 has 16 residues. In germline, CDR1 is DFQATT, CDR2 SNEGSKA (reference sequence). The rearrangement joins TRBV20-1 to TRBJ2-7; the match to TRBD2 covers 10 bases. The sequenced sample was blood. This TCR derives from an elderly man in good health. The CDR3 loop is CSARAGSGGYSYEQYF. The CDR3 DNA reads TGCAGTGCTAGAGCAGGTAGCGGGGGGTACTCCTACGAGCAGTACTTC.